A selection of T cell receptor beta chains follows, all from one sample in a study of beta chain features in type 1 diabetes. Data came from immunoSEQ multiplex PCR; TCRdb stores just in-frame clones and leaves some out. The sample gives fewer than 550,000 clones, roughly 10% of which show up once; less than 0.06% is in the top ten. The sample comprised naive CD4+ T cells from blood. The receptors derive from a woman younger than 30 in good health. CDR3s include the opening cysteine and the closing phenylalanine or tryptophan. The order of the fields is J gene, D gene, V gene, clone size, CDR3 protein. D genes are given only for firm matches. Clone size, where shown, is once, few, many, or a class for clones that have expanded.

>TRBJ1-1|-|TRBV7-9|few
CASSLLDLGPRVEAFF
>TRBJ2-5|-|TRBV28|few
CASSLELYRETQYF
>TRBJ1-2|-|TRBV28|-
CASSTAGEAGYTF
>TRBJ2-1|-|TRBV18|few
CASSLPGATGTNEQFF
>TRBJ2-1|-|TRBV7-2|-
CASSPGRRLYNEQFF
>TRBJ2-1|-|TRBV5-4|-
CASSLAGLVPYNEQFF
>TRBJ1-2|-|TRBV20-1|few
CSAQRGYTF
>TRBJ2-2|-|TRBV11-3|few
CASSLANRVNTGELFF
>TRBJ2-7|-|TRBV18|few
CASSDLTSSGEQYF
>TRBJ1-2|-|TRBV5-6|few
CASSSGLLNYGYTF
>TRBJ2-5|-|TRBV11-3|few
CASSSGETQYF
>TRBJ1-2|TRBD1|TRBV7-9|-
CASSSTRDRHGYTF
>TRBJ2-5|-|TRBV29-1|few
CSAGTIETQYF
>TRBJ2-7|-|TRBV29-1|-
CSVKTDSYEQYF
>TRBJ2-4|TRBD2|TRBV29-1|-
CSVEQRGSNIQYF
>TRBJ2-1|-|TRBV30|-
CAWSRGGPNNEQFF
>TRBJ2-5|-|TRBV9|once
CASSVGVLGPGQETQYF
>TRBJ2-4|-|TRBV18|few
CASSPLQDFKNIQYF
>TRBJ2-5|TRBD2|TRBV5-1|few
CASTIAGGAETQYF
>TRBJ2-7|TRBD2|TRBV5-6|-
CASSFYLGLAGRNEQYF
>TRBJ1-1|-|TRBV5-1|few
CASSWDGAEAFF
>TRBJ2-7|-|TRBV27|few
CASSLKSPQGPYEQYF
>TRBJ2-3|TRBD2|TRBV30|few
CAWSSARTSGSTDTQYF
>TRBJ2-7|-|TRBV2|few
CAIWTASREQYF
>TRBJ2-5|TRBD2|TRBV11-2|few
CASRALAGVGETQYF
>TRBJ2-7|-|TRBV6-6|few
CASSYSLEQYF
>TRBJ1-5|TRBD1|TRBV18|few
CASSRTGSNQPQHF
>TRBJ1-2|TRBD1|TRBV10-3|-
CAIRGDRTWSGYTF
>TRBJ2-1|-|TRBV10-3|-
CAISESGTNNEQFF
>TRBJ2-1|-|TRBV5-1|few
CASSLSVGGNEQFF
>TRBJ1-2|-|TRBV30|many
CAWSGGFTGYTF
>TRBJ2-3|TRBD2|TRBV27|-
CASSPLLAGRPDTQYF
>TRBJ2-5|-|TRBV5-4|few
CASSPWASQETQYF
>TRBJ1-6|-|TRBV11-2|-
CASSPSSYNSPLHF
>TRBJ2-7|-|TRBV11-2|few
CASSLGWTTSYEQYF
>TRBJ1-2|TRBD1|TRBV4-2|-
CASSQGSGRFLDRNYGYTF
>TRBJ2-1|-|TRBV10-3|-
CAISDFIVNEQFF
>TRBJ1-2|TRBD1|TRBV5-4|-
CASSLETGRAGGYTF
>TRBJ2-7|TRBD2|TRBV11-1|-
CASSRRLASGSYEQYF
>TRBJ1-6|-|TRBV6-5|few
CASSSGAGYYNSPLHF
>TRBJ2-5|-|TRBV7-9|few
CASSPGKQETQYF
>TRBJ2-5|-|TRBV4-3|-
CASSQEFGRGQETQYF
>TRBJ2-3|-|TRBV1|few
CTSSQSSGGTDTQYF
>TRBJ2-5|TRBD2|TRBV7-8|-
CASSSLLAPKETQYF
>TRBJ2-1|TRBD2|TRBV7-8|-
CASSLRLAGGEQFF
>TRBJ1-5|TRBD1|TRBV27|-
CASSPITGGSGQPQHF
>TRBJ2-3|-|TRBV7-8|few
CASSLDRTGSTDTQYF
>TRBJ1-2|-|TRBV13|-
CASRLSWEGGYTF